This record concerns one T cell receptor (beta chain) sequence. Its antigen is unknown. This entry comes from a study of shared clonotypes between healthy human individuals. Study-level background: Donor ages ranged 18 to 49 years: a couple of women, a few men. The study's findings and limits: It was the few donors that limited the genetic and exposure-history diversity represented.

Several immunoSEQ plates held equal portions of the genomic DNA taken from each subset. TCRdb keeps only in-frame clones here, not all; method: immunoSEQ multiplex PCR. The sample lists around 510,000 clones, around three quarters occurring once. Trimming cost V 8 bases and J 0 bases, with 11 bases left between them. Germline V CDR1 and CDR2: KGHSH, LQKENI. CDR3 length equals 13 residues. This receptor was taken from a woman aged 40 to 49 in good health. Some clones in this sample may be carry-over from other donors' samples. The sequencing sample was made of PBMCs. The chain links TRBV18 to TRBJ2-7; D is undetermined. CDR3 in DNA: TGTGCCAGCCCATCAATGGGCTCCTACGAGCAGTACTTC. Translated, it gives CASPSMGSYEQYF.